The T cell receptor beta chain under discussion was sequenced for a study of blood T cells in healthy people across ages. This clonotype has a count of ten or more. Its antigen is not identified. Whole-study findings and limits: Estimated diversity that came from one million T cells was considered an underestimate. Older age went with lower TCR beta diversity per million T cells, in a roughly linear way.

For the second PCR, which ran for roughly 6 to 12 cycles, a sample-barcoded 5' primer and a J-beta primer mix were used. With 12 random nucleotides, a template-switch adaptor tagged each individual cDNA molecule. Researchers report that each sample yielded at least 3 million CDR3-containing paired-end reads. TCRdb recomputed calls from the 5' RACE reads with MiXCR, one row per CDR3 protein. Of hundreds of thousands of distinct CDR3 sequences listed, 40% to 65% are singletons. The germline V gene encodes CDR1 MNHNY and CDR2 SVGAGI (reference sequence). The CDR3 has 17 residues. V was cut by 4 bases and J by 0 bases, with 13 bases left in between.

V and J are TRBV6-6 and TRBJ2-6, with unresolved D. The sequence came from a woman over 75 in good health. The sequencing input was blood. The CDR3 loop is CASSSSVGSSGANVLTF. DNA of the CDR3: TGTGCCAGCAGTTCGTCTGTTGGCAGCTCTGGGGCCAACGTCCTGACTTTC.